Here is one TCR beta chain with its context. These data come from a study of blood T cell repertoires in COVID-19. Looking at the study overall: PBMCs, B-cell-depleted T cells, or T cells were the source of the cDNA or gDNA that made up the material.

The protocol was immunoSEQ multiplex PCR, while the TCRdb copy is restricted to in-frame clones and leaves out a portion. This table has 350,000 or so clones, roughly 90% appearing once. Germline V gene lookup returns CDR1 SNHLY and CDR2 FYNNEI. V was pared by 8 bases and J by 2 bases, with 12 bases of the junction left unmatched. CDR3 length equals 16 residues. The clonotype originates from a woman in her sixties or seventies with COVID-19, enrolled during active disease. This chain links TRBV2 with TRBJ1-1; 9 bases match TRBD1. The specimen was peripheral blood. The CDR3 sequence: CASYWDREGGNTEAFF. As DNA, the CDR3 is TGTGCCAGCTACTGGGACAGGGAAGGAGGTAACACTGAAGCTTTCTTT.